This entry concerns a single TCR beta chain. The antigen remains undetermined. The V and J ends lost 6 bases and 5 bases respectively, with 18 bases between them. Germline V gives CDR1 MNHEY, CDR2 SVGEGT. The CDR3 is 15 residues long. Expansion with viral peptide pools was applied to antigen-specific CD4+ T cells by the ViraFEST assay prior to sequencing. On roughly day 10 of culture, CD4+ T cells were separated out. Neither prior SARS-CoV-2 infection nor positive nucleocapsid antibodies were present in the vaccine recipients. Each well held 2 million to 2.5 million PBMC cultured with approximately 9.6 ug/ml peptides and 8.5 to 10 IU/ml IL-2. The method was immunoSEQ multiplex PCR; TCRdb's version includes in-frame clones alone and lacks a portion of them. The sample lists 41,000 or so clones, around three quarters occurring once. This sample is part of a study of vaccination effects on CD4 cells after COVID-19.

The chain has TRBV6-2 or TRBV6-3 and TRBJ2-3, with D possibly matching TRBD2 (7 bases). This sequence originates from a human donor who received a COVID-19 vaccine. The specimen comprised CD4+ T cells from PBMCs cultured with HCoV-NL63 spike peptides, sampled before COVID-19 vaccination. CDR3 bases: TGTGCCAGCAGCCGGTGGGGGGGGGCCGGAGATACGCAGTATTTT. This gives the protein CASSRWGGAGDTQYF.